This T cell receptor (beta chain) originates from a study of T cells in Graves' hyperthyroidism and ophthalmopathy (dated by TCRdb to the late 2010s). Broadly, across the study: Peripheral blood was collected at initial diagnosis, before any treatment. An independent validation cohort of around 20 hyperthyroidism patients and approximately 16 patients who later progressed to ophthalmopathy tested prospective prediction of ophthalmopathy. The paper reports TCR Vbeta CDR3 sequencing of about 140 peripheral blood samples: over 40 ophthalmopathy, about 75 hyperthyroidism and roughly 17 progressor patients. The study also compared thyroid tissue and blood T-cell repertoires from more than 5 Graves' hyperthyroidism patients. The roughly 90 discovery patients were divided at random into training and test sets in a 7:3 ratio. Following sampling, methimazole starting at 30 mg daily was given to hyperthyroidism patients, and high-dose intravenous methylprednisolone was given to ophthalmopathy patients. To identify TCR V-J signatures that set the groups apart, the researchers used a discovery cohort of about a hundred patients, made up of fewer than 50 with Graves' ophthalmopathy and about 60 with stable Graves' hyperthyroidism. Findings and caveats that apply to the study as a whole: No statistical method was used to set the sample size in advance, and investigators knew the group allocation. In validation, the model predicted progression to ophthalmopathy with over 60% sensitivity and about 72% specificity, a median of about six months before onset. Blood samples also contained most of the expanded thyroid clonotypes (frequency above 0.001), which suggests that blood repertoires may reflect thyroid immune responses. A model built on a 13 V-J signature distinguished ophthalmopathy from stable hyperthyroidism, reaching around 88% sensitivity and about 81% specificity in cross-validation and 80%/75% in testing.

This clonotype occurred many times. Its target antigen remains unknown. Base qualities are not recorded, but no much larger clone differs from it by a single base. In the ophthalmopathy patients, disease was moderately to severely active, with a Clinical Activity Score of 3 or more, a NOSPECS grade of 4 or more, and a duration of less than 3 months. The study excluded patients with uncontrolled infections, other autoimmune diseases, pregnancy or lactation. Clinical symptoms, serum thyroxine and TRAb, thyroid ultrasound, and orbital computed tomography formed the basis for the diagnoses. Ficoll-Paque density gradient centrifugation was used to isolate PBMCs from 8 to 10 ml of fresh peripheral blood. Total RNA was extracted with Trizol reagent, and quality was checked on an Agilent 2100 Bioanalyzer. Sequences LGHDT (CDR1) and YNNKEL (CDR2) are obtained from the germline V gene (reference sequence). V is shortened by 1 base, J by 7 bases, and the region joining them spans 14 bases. The CDR3, from cysteine to phenylalanine, totals 14 residues. Just CDR3 DNA is preserved here, 42 bases in frame from base 1.

TCR beta CDR3 regions were amplified from RNA transcripts. A first-round RT-PCR of the TCR CDR3 used the HTBI primer set with the Qiagen OneStep RT-PCR kit. Libraries were constructed in a second round of multiplex PCR, after which size selection and purification were performed. The libraries were sequenced on an Illumina HiSeq2000 using paired-end 100 bp reads. In the original analysis: SOAPnuke was used to process the raw data, removing reads that contained adapters or uncalled bases, had a mean Phred below 15, or lacked an exact match to the constant primer or identifier. High-quality paired reads were merged using COPE v1.2.5, and each unique nucleotide sequence was defined as a clonotype. MiTCR v1.1 was used to align clonotypes to the IMGT TRBV, TRBD and TRBJ reference segments. Only V-J combinations with frequency above 0.0001, covering 98% to 99.2% of repertoires, were analysed. A TCS score was defined as the ratio of F50 (clonal expansion) to E x V (chaos), with BLOSUM62-based TCRdist applied between CDR3 peptides within each V-J. Welch's t-statistics and random forest reduced some 510 V-J features to about 12, which were used in a naive Bayes classifier (R e1071). In TCRdb, the public reads were trimmed at Q25 with fastp and aligned with MiXCR, with productive beta chains retained. Entries that share a CDR3 protein sequence are merged under the most common genes and DNA. TCRdb, not the authors, supplied the V and J calls. This sample holds 200,000 to 300,000 distinct CDR3 sequences; approximately 24% were observed only once. Under 40% of the sample is taken by the ten largest.

This TCR was sampled from a middle-aged woman with Graves' ophthalmopathy. The chain employs TRBV3-1 and TRBJ2-7, with the D gene too uncertain to name. Sequenced material: blood. DNA sequence: TGTGCCAGCAGCCAAGGGAGTGGGGAAGGAGAGCAGTACTTC. It translates to CASSQGSGEGEQYF.